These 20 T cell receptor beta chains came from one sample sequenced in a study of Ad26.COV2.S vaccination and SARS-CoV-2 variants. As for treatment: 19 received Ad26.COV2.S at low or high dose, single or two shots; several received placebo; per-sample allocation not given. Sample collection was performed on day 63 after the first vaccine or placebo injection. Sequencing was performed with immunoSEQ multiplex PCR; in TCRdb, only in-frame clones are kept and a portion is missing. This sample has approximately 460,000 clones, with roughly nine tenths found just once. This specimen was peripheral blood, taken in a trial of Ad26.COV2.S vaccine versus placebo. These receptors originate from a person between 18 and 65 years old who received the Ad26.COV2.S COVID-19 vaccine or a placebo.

The CDR3 here is CASSANSEKLFF. CDR3 DNA: TGTGCCAGCAGCGCTAACAGTGAAAAACTGTTTTTT. This chain joins TRBV7-9 and TRBJ1-4; D uncertain. Trimming cost V 5 bases and J 7 bases, with 8 bases left between them. This CDR3 has 12 residues. Germline values: CDR1 SEHNR, CDR2 FQNEAQ (reference sequence).

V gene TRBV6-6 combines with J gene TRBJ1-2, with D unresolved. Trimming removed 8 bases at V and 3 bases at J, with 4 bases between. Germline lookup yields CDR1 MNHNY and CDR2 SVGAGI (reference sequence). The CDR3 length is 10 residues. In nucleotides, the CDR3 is TGTGCCAGCCAGGACTATGGCTACACCTTC. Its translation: CASQDYGYTF.

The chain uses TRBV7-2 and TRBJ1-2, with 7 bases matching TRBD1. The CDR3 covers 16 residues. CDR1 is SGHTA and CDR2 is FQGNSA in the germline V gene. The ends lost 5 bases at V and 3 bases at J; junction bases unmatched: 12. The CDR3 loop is CASSTRRQGGYYGYTF. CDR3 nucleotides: TGTGCCAGCAGCACCCGACGACAGGGCGGATACTATGGCTACACCTTC.

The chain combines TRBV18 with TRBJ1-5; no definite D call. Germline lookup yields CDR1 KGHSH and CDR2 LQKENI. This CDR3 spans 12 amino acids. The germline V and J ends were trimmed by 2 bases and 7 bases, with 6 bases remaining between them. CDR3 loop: CASSPGSQPQHF. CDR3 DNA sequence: TGTGCCAGCTCACCAGGTAGCCAGCCCCAGCATTTT.

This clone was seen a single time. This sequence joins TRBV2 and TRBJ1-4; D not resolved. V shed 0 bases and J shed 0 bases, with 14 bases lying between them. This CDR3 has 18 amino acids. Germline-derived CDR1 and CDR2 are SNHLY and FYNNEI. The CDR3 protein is CASSEARLPLTTNEKLFF. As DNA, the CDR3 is TGTGCCAGCAGTGAAGCCCGGCTCCCCCTTACAACTAATGAAAAACTGTTTTTT.

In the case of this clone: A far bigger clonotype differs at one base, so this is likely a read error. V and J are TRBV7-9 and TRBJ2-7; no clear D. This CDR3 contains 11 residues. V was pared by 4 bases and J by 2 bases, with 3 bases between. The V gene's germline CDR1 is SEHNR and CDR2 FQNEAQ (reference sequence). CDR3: CASSSTYEQYF. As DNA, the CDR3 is TGTGCCAGCAGCTCCACCTACGAGCAGTACTTC.

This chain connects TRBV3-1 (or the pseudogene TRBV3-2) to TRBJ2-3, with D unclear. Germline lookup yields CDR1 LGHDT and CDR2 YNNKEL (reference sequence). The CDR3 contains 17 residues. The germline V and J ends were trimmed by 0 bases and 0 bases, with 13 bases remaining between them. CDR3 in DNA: TGTGCCAGCAGCCAAGATGGGTTTGGTGGGAGCACAGATACGCAGTATTTT. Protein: CASSQDGFGGSTDTQYF.

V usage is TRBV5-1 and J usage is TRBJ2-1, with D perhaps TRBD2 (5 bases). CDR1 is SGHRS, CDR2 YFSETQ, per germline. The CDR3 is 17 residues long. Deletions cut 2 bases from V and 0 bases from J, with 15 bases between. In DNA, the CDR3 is TGCGCCAGCAGCTTTCGGTCGAGCGGAGGCTCCTACAATGAGCAGTTCTTC. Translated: CASSFRSSGGSYNEQFF.

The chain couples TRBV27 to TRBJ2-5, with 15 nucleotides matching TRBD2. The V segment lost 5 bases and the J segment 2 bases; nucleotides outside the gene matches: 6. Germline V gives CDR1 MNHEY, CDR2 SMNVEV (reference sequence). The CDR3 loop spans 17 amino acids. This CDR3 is CASSHGLAGGHQETQYF. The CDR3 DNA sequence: TGTGCCAGCAGTCACGGACTAGCGGGGGGGCATCAAGAGACCCAGTACTTC.

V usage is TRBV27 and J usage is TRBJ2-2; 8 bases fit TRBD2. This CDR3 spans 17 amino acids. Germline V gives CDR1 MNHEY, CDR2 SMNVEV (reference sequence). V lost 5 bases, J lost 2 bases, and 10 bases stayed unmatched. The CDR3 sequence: CASSTISGAFNTGELFF. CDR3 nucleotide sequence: TGTGCCAGCAGTACAATTAGCGGGGCGTTCAACACCGGGGAGCTGTTTTTT.

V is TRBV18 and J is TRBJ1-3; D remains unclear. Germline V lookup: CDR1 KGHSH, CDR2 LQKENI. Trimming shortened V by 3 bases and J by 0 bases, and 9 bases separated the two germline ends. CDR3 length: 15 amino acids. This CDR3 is CASSPLQDSGNTIYF. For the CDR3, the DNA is TGTGCCAGCTCACCGTTACAAGACTCTGGAAACACCATATATTTT. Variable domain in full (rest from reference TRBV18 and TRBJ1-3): NAGVMQNPRHLVRRRGQEARLRCSPMKGHSHVYWYRQLPEEGLKFMVYLQKENIIDESGMPKERFSAEFPKEGPSILRIQQVVRGDSAAYFCASSPLQDSGNTIYFGEGSWLTVV.

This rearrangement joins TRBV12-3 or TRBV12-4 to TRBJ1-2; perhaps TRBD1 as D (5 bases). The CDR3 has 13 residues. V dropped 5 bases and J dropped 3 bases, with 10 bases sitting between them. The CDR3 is CASSIPGHYGYTF. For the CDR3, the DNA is TGTGCCAGCAGTATCCCAGGGCACTATGGCTACACCTTC.

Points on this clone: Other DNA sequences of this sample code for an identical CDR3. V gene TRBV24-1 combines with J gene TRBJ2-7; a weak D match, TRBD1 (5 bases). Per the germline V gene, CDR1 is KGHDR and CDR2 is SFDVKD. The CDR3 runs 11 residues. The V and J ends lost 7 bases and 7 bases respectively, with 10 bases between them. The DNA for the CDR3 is TGTGCCACCAGCCAGGGTGGTGAGCAGTACTTC. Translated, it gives CATSQGGEQYF.

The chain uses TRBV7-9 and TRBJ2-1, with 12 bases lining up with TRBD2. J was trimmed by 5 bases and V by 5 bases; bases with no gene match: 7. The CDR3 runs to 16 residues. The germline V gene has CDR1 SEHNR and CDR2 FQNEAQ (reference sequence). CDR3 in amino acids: CASSKTSGGYHNEQFF. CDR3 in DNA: TGTGCCAGCAGCAAGACTAGCGGGGGTTACCACAATGAGCAGTTCTTC.

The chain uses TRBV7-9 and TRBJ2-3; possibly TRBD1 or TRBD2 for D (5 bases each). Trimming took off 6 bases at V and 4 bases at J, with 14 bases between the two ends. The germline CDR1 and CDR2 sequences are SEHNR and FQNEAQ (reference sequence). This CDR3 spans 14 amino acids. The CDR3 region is CASSTDLGADTQYF. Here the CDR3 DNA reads TGTGCCAGCAGTACAGATTTGGGGGCAGATACGCAGTATTTT.

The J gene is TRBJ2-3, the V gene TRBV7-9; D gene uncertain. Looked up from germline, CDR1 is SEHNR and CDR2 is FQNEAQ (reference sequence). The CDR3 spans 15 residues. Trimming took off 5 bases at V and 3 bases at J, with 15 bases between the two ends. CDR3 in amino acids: CASSPQGPSTDTQYF. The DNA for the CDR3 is TGTGCCAGCAGCCCCCAAGGGCCCTCAACAGATACGCAGTATTTT.

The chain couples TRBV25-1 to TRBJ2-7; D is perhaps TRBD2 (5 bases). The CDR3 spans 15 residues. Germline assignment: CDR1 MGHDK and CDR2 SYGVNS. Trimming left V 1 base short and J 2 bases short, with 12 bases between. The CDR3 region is CASSEFRGLTYEQYF. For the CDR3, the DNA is TGTGCCAGCAGTGAATTTAGAGGACTCACCTACGAGCAGTACTTC.

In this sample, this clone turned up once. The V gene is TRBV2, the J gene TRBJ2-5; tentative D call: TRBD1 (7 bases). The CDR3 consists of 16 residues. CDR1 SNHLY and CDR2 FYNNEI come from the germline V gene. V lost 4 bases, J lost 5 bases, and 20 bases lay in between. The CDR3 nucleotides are TGTGCCAGCAGTGGCCCGCAGGGGGGCTTCGGGGAGACCCAGTACTTC. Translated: CASSGPQGGFGETQYF. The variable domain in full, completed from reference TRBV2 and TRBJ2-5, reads EPEVTQTPSHQVTQMGQEVILRCVPISNHLYFYWYRQILGQKVEFLVSFYNNEISEKSEIFDDQFSVERPDGSNFTLKIRSTKLEDSAMYFCASSGPQGGFGETQYFGPGTRLLVL.

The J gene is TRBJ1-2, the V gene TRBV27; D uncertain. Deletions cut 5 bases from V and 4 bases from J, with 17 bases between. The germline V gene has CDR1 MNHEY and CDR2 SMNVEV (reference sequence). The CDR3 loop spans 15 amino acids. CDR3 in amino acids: CASSPQDTRGYGYTF. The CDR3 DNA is TGTGCCAGCAGTCCTCAAGACACGCGGGGCTATGGCTACACCTTC.

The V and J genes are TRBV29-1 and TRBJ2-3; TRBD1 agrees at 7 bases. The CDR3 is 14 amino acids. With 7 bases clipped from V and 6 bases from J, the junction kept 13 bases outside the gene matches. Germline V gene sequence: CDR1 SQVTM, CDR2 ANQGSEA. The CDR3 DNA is TGCAGCGCACCCGAGAGGGGGCCGGGGGATACGCAGTATTTT. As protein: CSAPERGPGDTQYF.